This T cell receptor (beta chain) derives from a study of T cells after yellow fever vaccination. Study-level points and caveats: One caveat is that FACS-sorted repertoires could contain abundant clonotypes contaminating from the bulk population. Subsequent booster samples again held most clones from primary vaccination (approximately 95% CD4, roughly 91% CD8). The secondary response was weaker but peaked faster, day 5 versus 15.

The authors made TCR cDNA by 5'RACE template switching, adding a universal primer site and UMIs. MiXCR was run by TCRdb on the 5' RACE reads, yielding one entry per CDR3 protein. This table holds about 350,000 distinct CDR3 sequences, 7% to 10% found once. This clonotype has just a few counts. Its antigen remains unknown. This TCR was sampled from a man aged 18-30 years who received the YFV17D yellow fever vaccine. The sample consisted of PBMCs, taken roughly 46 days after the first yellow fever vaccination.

CDR3 loop: CARYGPTRVADTQYF. Written as DNA, the CDR3 is TGTGCCAGATATGGCCCAACGCGAGTCGCAGATACGCAGTATTTT. The chain combines TRBV2 with TRBJ2-3, with no clear D. Germline V gene lookup returns CDR1 SNHLY and CDR2 FYNNEI. The CDR3 is made up of 15 amino acids. Trimming shortened V by 9 bases and J by 4 bases, and 20 bases separated the two germline ends.